This TCR beta chain was sequenced during a study of Graves' ophthalmopathy and Graves' hyperthyroidism. This clonotype was picked up many times. RNA transcripts yielded amplified TCR beta CDR3 regions. First-round RT-PCR used HTBI primers; second-round multiplex PCR followed. MiXCR, applied by TCRdb to the multiplex PCR reads, yields one record per CDR3 protein. The repertoire holds 620,000 or so distinct CDR3 sequences, with about a fifth as singletons. The germline gives CDR1 MNHNS, CDR2 SASEGT. The CDR3 length is 15 residues. The trim removed 6 bases at V and 4 bases at J, leaving 4 bases unmatched.

The sample consisted of peripheral blood. The chain carries TRBV6-1 and TRBJ2-2, with TRBD1 matching 11 bases. The receptor was derived from a young woman with stable Graves' hyperthyroidism. Some clones in this sample may be carry-over from other donors' samples. CDR3 protein: CASSPGQGGTGELFF. CDR3 DNA: TGTGCCAGCAGCCCGGGACAGGGGGGCACCGGGGAGCTGTTTTTT.